These T cell receptor beta chains were read from a single sample in a study of T cells in Graves' hyperthyroidism and ophthalmopathy. TCRdb passed the multiplex PCR reads through MiXCR, listing each CDR3 protein once. The data contain some 600,000 distinct CDR3 sequences, about 14% of them singletons. The specimen was blood. These receptors all come from a woman aged 25 to 39 with Graves' hyperthyroidism that later progressed to Graves' ophthalmopathy. Both conserved end residues are part of each CDR3. D genes are given only for firm matches. Clone size is shown for a subset of rows, as once, few, many or a class of expanded clone.

clone_size: NA
j_call: TRBJ1-1
v_call: TRBV19
d_call: TRBD1
cdr3_nt: TGTGCCAGTAGTAAAACCCCCGGACAGGGTAGTACTGAAGCTTTCTTT
cdr3_aa: CASSKTPGQGSTEAFF

clone_size: many
j_call: TRBJ2-3
v_call: TRBV7-6
d_call: NA
cdr3_nt: TGTGCCAGCAGCCCCCAGCCCGGAGCAGGGGCAGATACGCAGTATTTT
cdr3_aa: CASSPQPGAGADTQYF

clone_size: many
j_call: TRBJ1-6
v_call: TRBV12-3/TRBV12-4
d_call: TRBD1
cdr3_nt: TGTGCCAGCAGTTCGGGACAGGGAAGCTCCTATAATTCACCCCTCCACTTT
cdr3_aa: CASSSGQGSSYNSPLHF

clone_size: many
j_call: TRBJ1-5
v_call: TRBV30
d_call: NA
cdr3_nt: TGTGCCCTGCAAGGACGGAGCAATCAGCCCCAGCATTTT
cdr3_aa: CALQGRSNQPQHF

clone_size: NA
j_call: TRBJ2-1
v_call: TRBV5-6
d_call: TRBD2
cdr3_nt: TGTGCCAGCAGCTCGGGACTAACTCCTAAGAATGAGCAGTTCTTC
cdr3_aa: CASSSGLTPKNEQFF

clone_size: many
j_call: TRBJ1-3
v_call: TRBV30
d_call: NA
cdr3_nt: TGTGCCTGCCATAACGAGGGGGGCTTAGGAAACACCATATATTTT
cdr3_aa: CACHNEGGLGNTIYF

clone_size: many
j_call: TRBJ2-7
v_call: TRBV20-1
d_call: NA
cdr3_nt: TGCAGTGCGACCGACAGGCCCAACGGCAACTACGAGCAGTACTTC
cdr3_aa: CSATDRPNGNYEQYF

clone_size: many
j_call: TRBJ2-3
v_call: TRBV28
d_call: TRBD1
cdr3_nt: TGTGCCACCATTGACAGGGGTCGAGGTCGGGATACGCAGTATTTT
cdr3_aa: CATIDRGRGRDTQYF

clone_size: many
j_call: TRBJ2-1
v_call: TRBV5-1
d_call: NA
cdr3_nt: TGCGCCAGCAGCTTGGAGGCTCCCCACAATGAGCAGTTCTTC
cdr3_aa: CASSLEAPHNEQFF

clone_size: many
j_call: TRBJ2-2
v_call: TRBV12-3/TRBV12-4
d_call: NA
cdr3_nt: TGTGCCAGCAGTTTTCGGGTCTCCGGGGAGCTGTTTTTT
cdr3_aa: CASSFRVSGELFF

clone_size: many
j_call: TRBJ1-2
v_call: TRBV7-2
d_call: NA
cdr3_nt: TGTGCCAGCAGCTTAGGGGGTACGTCTACCGGTGGCTACACCTTC
cdr3_aa: CASSLGGTSTGGYTF

clone_size: NA
j_call: TRBJ2-1
v_call: TRBV5-1
d_call: NA
cdr3_nt: TGCGCCAGCAGCTTTAGCGGTGGACTCCTCTACAATGAGCAGTTCTTC
cdr3_aa: CASSFSGGLLYNEQFF

clone_size: many
j_call: TRBJ2-7
v_call: TRBV19
d_call: NA
cdr3_nt: TGTGCCAGTAGTATATCGACTAGAGGCGAGCAGTACTTC
cdr3_aa: CASSISTRGEQYF

clone_size: NA
j_call: TRBJ2-1
v_call: TRBV4-1
d_call: NA
cdr3_nt: TGCGCCAGCAGCCAATACTCCAGGGACGGTCGTTACAATGAGCAGTTCTTC
cdr3_aa: CASSQYSRDGRYNEQFF

clone_size: NA
j_call: TRBJ2-1
v_call: TRBV11-2
d_call: NA
cdr3_nt: TGTGCCAGCAGCTCTCGACTAGTCTCCTACAATGACCAGTGCTTC
cdr3_aa: CASSSRLVSYNDQCF

clone_size: many
j_call: TRBJ2-7
v_call: TRBV11-2
d_call: TRBD2
cdr3_nt: TGTGCCAGCAGCTTAGGTGGGACTAGCGGGGACGGAGTATCTTACGAGCAGTACTTC
cdr3_aa: CASSLGGTSGDGVSYEQYF

clone_size: many
j_call: TRBJ2-7
v_call: TRBV30
d_call: TRBD1
cdr3_nt: TGTGCCTGGAGTCAGGGGGCCTACGAGCAGTACTTC
cdr3_aa: CAWSQGAYEQYF